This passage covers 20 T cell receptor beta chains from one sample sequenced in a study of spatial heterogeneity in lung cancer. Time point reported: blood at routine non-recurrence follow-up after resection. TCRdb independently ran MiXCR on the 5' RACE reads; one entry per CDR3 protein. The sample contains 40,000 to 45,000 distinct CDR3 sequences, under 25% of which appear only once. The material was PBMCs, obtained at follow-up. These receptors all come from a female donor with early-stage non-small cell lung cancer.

CDR3 in DNA: TGCAGCGTCCGCAGCGGGAGATTCAGCACAGATACGCAGTATTTT. Protein product: CSVRSGRFSTDTQYF. The rearrangement joins TRBV29-1 to TRBJ2-3; 8 bases are shared with TRBD2. The ends lost 6 bases at V and 0 bases at J; junction bases unmatched: 8. The CDR3 has 15 amino acids. CDR1 and CDR2 (germline): SQVTM, ANQGSEA.

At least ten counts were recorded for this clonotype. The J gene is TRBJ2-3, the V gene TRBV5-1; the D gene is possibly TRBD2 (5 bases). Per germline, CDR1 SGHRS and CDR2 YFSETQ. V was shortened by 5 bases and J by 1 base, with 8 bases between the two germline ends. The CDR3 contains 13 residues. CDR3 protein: CASRPGGTDTQYF. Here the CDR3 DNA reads TGCGCCAGCAGGCCCGGGGGCACAGATACGCAGTATTTT.

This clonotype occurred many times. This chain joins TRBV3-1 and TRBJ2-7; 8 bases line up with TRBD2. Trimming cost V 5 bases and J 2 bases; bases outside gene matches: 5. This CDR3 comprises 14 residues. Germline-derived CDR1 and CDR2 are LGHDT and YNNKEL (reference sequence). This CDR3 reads CASSEAGATYEQYV. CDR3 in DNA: TGTGCCAGCAGCGAAGCGGGGGCTACCTACGAGCAGTACGTC.

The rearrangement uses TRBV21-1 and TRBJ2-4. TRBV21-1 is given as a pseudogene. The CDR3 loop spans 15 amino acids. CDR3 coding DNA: TGTGCCAGCAGCAAAGGGGCACTAGCCAAAAACATTCAGTACTTC. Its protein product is CASSKGALAKNIQYF.

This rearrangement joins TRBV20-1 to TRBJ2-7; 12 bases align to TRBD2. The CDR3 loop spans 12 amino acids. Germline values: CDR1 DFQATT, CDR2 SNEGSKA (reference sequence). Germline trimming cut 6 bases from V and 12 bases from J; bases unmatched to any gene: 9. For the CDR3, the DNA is TGCAGTGCACCCCAACTAGCGGGAGGTTTGTACTTC. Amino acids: CSAPQLAGGLYF.

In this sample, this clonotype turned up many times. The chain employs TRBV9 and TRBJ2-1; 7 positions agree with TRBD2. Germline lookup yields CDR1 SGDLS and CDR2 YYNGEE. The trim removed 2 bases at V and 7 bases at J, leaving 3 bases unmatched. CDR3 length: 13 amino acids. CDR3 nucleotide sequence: TGTGCCAGCAGCGTCCGGGAGGAAAATGAGCAGTTCTTC. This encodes CASSVREENEQFF.

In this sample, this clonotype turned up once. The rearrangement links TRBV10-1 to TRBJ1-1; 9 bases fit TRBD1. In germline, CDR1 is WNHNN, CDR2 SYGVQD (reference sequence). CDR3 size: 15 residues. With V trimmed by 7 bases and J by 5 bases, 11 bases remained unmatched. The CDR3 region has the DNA TGCGCCAGCATGGGGACAGGGATTGGGAGGACTGAAGCTTTCTTT. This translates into CASMGTGIGRTEAFF.

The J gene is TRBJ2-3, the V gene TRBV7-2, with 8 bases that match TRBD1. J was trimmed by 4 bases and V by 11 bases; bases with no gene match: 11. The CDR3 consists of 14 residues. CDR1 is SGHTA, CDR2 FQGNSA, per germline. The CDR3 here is CAYQAGGIADTQYF. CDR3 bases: TGTGCCTACCAGGCAGGGGGCATCGCAGATACGCAGTATTTT.

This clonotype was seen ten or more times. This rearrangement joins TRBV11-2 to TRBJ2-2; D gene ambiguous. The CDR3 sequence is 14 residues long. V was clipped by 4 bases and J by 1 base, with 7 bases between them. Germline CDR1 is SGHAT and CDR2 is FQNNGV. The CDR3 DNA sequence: TGTGCCAGCAGCTCAGTCCTGAACACCGGGGAGCTGTTTTTT. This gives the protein CASSSVLNTGELFF.

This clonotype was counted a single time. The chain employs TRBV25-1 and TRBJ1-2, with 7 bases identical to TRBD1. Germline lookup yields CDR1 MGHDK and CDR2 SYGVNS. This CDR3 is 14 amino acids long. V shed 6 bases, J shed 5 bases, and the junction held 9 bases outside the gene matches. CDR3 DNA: TGTGCCAGCAGGCTTACAGGGGAGAGGTATGGCTACACCTTC. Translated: CASRLTGERYGYTF.

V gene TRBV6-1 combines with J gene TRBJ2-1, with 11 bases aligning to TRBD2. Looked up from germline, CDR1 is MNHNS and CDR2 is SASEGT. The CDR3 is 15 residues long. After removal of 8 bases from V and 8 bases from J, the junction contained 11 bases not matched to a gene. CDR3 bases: TGTGCCAGCGCGTTTCTGGGACTAGCGGTGTATGAGCAGTTCTTC. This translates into CASAFLGLAVYEQFF.

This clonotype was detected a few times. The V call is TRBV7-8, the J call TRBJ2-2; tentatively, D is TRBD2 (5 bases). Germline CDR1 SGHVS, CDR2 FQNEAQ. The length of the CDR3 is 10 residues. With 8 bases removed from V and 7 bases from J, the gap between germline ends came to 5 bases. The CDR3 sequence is CASEGGELFF. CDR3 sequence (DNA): TGTGCCAGCGAGGGCGGGGAGCTGTTTTTT. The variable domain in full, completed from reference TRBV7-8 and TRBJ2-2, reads GAGVSQSPRYKVAKRGQDVALRCDPISGHVSLFWYQQALGQGPEFLTYFQNEAQLDKSGLPSDRFFAERPEGSVSTLKIQRTQQEDSAVYLCASEGGELFFGEGSRLTVL.

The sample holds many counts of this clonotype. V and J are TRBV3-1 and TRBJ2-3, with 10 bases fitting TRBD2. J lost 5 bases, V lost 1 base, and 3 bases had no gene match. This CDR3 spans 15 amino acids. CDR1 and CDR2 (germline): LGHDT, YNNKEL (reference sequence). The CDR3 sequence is CASSQGPSGRDTQYF. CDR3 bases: TGTGCCAGCAGCCAAGGCCCTAGCGGGAGAGATACGCAGTATTTT.

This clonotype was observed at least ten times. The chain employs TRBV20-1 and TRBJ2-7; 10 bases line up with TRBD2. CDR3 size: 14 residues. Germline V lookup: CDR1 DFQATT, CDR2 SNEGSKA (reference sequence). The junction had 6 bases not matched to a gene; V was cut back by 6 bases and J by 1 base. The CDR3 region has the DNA TGCAGTGCGCCCTTTAGCGGGGGGTCCTACGAGCAGTACTTC. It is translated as CSAPFSGGSYEQYF.

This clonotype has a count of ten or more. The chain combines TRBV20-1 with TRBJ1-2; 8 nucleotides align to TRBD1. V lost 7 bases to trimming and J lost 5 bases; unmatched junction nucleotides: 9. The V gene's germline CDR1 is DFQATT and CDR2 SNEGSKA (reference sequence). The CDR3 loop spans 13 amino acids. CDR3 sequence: CSVLGRGRYGYTF. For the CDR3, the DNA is TGCAGTGTGCTAGGCAGGGGGCGGTATGGCTACACCTTC.

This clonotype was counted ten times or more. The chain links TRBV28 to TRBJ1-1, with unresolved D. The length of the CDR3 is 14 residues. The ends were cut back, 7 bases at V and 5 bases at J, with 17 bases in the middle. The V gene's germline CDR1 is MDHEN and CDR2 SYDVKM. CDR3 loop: CASTLPFLGTEAFF. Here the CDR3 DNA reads TGTGCCAGCACCTTACCCTTCCTCGGAACTGAAGCTTTCTTT.

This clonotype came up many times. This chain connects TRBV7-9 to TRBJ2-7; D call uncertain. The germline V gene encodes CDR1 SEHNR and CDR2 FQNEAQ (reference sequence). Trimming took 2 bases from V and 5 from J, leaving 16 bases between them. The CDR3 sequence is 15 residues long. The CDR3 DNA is TGTGCCAGCAGCTTAATGCGCCTAGGCTACGACGAGCAGTACTTC. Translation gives CASSLMRLGYDEQYF.

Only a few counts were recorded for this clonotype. The CDR3 DNA reads as TGTGCCAGCAGTACCTCCTGGGGAACTGAAGCTTTCTTT. The encoded protein is CASSTSWGTEAFF. The chain uses TRBV6-6 and TRBJ1-1; D remains unclear. Germline CDR1 is MNHNY and CDR2 is SVGAGI (reference sequence). The V and J ends lost 5 bases and 5 bases respectively, with 12 bases between them. This CDR3 has 13 residues.

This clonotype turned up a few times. CDR3 bases: TGTGCCAGCAGCGGGGACAGTTACTATGGCTACACCTTC. Translated: CASSGDSYYGYTF. This chain joins TRBV12-3 or TRBV12-4 and TRBJ1-2, with 7 bases fitting TRBD1. This CDR3 spans 13 amino acids. V was clipped by 6 bases and J by 3 bases; unmatched bases: 4.

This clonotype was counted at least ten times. For the CDR3, the DNA is TGTGCCAGCAGCGGCGCCGGGACAGATAGCAATCAGCCCCAGCATTTT. Translation gives CASSGAGTDSNQPQHF. The chain has TRBV7-8 and TRBJ1-5; 7 positions match TRBD1. Per germline, CDR1 SGHVS and CDR2 FQNEAQ. V lost 5 bases, J lost 0 bases, and 7 bases stayed unmatched. This CDR3 region has 16 residues.